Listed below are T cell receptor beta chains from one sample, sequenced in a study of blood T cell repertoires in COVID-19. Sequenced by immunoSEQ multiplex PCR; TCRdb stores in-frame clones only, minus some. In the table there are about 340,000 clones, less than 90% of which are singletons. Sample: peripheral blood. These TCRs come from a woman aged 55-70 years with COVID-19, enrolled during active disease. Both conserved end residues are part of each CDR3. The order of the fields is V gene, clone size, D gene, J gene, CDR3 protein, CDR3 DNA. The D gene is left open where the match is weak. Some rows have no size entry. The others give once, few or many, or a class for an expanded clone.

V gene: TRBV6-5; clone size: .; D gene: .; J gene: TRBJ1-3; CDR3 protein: CASSYNPGSGNTIYF; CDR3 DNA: TGTGCCAGCAGTTATAATCCGGGCTCTGGAAACACCATATATTTT
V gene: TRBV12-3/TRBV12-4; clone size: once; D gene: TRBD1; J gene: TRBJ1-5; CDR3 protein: CASSFQGDQPQHF; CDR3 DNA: TGTGCCAGCAGTTTCCAGGGGGATCAGCCCCAGCATTTT
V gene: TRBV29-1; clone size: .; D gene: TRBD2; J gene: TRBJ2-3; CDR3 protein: CSALSGRASMTDTQYF; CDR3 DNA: TGCAGCGCCCTTTCGGGGAGGGCATCTATGACAGATACGCAGTATTTT
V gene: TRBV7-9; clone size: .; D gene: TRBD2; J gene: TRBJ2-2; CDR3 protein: CASSFFRGGATGELFF; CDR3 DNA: TGTGCCAGCAGCTTCTTCCGCGGGGGGGCGACCGGGGAGCTGTTTTTT
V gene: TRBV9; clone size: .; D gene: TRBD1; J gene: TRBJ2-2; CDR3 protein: CASSATGQGATGELFF; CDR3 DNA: TGTGCCAGCAGCGCGACGGGACAGGGGGCAACTGGGGAGCTGTTTTTT
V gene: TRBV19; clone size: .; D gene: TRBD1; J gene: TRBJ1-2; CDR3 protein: CASTLQTGSHYGYTF; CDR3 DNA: TGTGCCAGTACTCTCCAGACAGGGAGCCACTATGGCTACACCTTC
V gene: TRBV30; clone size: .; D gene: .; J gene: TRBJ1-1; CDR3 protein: CASGGTEAFF; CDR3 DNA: TGTGCCTCTGGCGGTACTGAAGCTTTCTTT
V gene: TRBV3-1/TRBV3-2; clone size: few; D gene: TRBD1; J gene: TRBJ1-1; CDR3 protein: CASSRGTGNTEAFF; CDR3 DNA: TGTGCCAGCAGCAGAGGGACAGGGAACACTGAAGCTTTCTTT
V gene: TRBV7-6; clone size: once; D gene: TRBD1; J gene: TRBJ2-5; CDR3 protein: CASSLAGTGPKTQYF; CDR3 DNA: TGTGCCAGCAGCTTAGCCGGGACAGGGCCGAAGACCCAGTACTTC
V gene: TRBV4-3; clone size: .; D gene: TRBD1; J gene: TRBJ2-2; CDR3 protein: CASSQAALAQGQGTGELFF; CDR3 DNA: TGCGCCAGCAGCCAAGCTGCGTTAGCCCAGGGACAGGGCACCGGGGAGCTGTTTTTT
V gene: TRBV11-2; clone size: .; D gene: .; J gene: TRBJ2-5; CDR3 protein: CASSSPWTRPETQYF; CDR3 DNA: TGTGCCAGCAGTTCTCCTTGGACTCGCCCGGAGACCCAGTACTTC
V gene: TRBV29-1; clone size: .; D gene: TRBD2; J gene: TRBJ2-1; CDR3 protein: CSVPLGTSGHNEQFF; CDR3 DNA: TGCAGCGTTCCTTTGGGGACTAGCGGACACAATGAGCAGTTCTTC
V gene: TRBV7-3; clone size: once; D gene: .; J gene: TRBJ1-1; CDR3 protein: CASSSGSNTEAFF; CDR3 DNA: TGTGCCAGCAGCTCGGGATCGAACACTGAAGCTTTCTTT
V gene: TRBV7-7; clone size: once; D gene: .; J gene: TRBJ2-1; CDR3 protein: CASSQGGGLSGEQFF; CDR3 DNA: TGTGCCAGCAGCCAGGGGGGAGGTTTGAGTGGTGAGCAGTTCTTC
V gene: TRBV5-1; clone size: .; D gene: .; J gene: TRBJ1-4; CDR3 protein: CASSYNPGGLTNEKLFF; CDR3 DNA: TGCGCCAGCAGCTATAATCCCGGGGGGTTAACTAATGAAAAACTGTTTTTT
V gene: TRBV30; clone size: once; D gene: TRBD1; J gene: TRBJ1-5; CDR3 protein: CAWRGQTSNQPQHF; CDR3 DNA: TGTGCCTGGAGGGGACAGACTAGCAATCAGCCCCAGCATTTT
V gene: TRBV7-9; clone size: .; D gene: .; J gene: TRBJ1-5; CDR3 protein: CASSLEVSYPSNQPQHF; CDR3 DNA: TGTGCCAGCAGCTTAGAAGTTAGCTACCCCAGCAATCAGCCCCAGCATTTT
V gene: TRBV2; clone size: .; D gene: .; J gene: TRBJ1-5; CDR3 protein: CASTGLGNQPQHF; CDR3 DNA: TGTGCCAGCACGGGACTGGGCAATCAGCCCCAGCATTTT
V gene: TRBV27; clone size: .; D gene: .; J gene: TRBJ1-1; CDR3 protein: CASSLSAGGGDEAFF; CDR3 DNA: TGTGCCAGCAGTTTATCAGCGGGGGGGGGAGACGAAGCTTTCTTT
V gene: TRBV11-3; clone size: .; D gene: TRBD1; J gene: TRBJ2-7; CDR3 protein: CASSLPSRGPEGRVYEQYF; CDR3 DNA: TGTGCCAGCAGCTTACCCTCTAGGGGGCCAGAAGGGAGAGTATACGAGCAGTACTTC
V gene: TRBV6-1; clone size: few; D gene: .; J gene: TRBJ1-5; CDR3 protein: CASSAQGPQSNQPQHF; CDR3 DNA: TGTGCCAGCAGTGCTCAGGGCCCCCAAAGCAATCAGCCCCAGCATTTT
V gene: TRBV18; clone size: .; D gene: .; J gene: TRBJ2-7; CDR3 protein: CASSPPVSAALWEQYF; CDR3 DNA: TGTGCCAGCTCACCACCCGTCTCGGCGGCGCTGTGGGAGCAGTACTTC
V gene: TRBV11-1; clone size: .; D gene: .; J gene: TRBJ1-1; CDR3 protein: CASSREAEGRTEAFF; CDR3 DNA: TGTGCCAGCAGTAGGGAGGCCGAAGGGAGGACTGAAGCTTTCTTT
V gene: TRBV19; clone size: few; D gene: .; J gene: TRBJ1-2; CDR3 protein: CASSKGQNHYGYTF; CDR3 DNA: TGTGCCAGTAGTAAAGGACAGAATCACTATGGCTACACCTTC
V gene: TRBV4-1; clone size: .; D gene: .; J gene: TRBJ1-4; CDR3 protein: CASSQVTPATNEKLFF; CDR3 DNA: TGCGCCAGCAGCCAAGTGACTCCCGCAACTAATGAAAAACTGTTTTTT
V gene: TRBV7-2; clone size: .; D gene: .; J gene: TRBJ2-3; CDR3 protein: CASSLVGWGPGNTQYF; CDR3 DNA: TGTGCCAGCAGCTTAGTGGGTTGGGGGCCTGGAAATACGCAGTATTTT
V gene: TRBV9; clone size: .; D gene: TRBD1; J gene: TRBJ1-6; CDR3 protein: CASSVGTGSPLHF; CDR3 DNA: TGTGCCAGCAGCGTAGGGACAGGTTCACCCCTCCACTTT
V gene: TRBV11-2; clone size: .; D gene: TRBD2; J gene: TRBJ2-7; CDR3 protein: CASSLDWGGTREQYF; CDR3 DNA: TGTGCCAGCAGCTTAGATTGGGGGGGAACACGGGAGCAGTACTTC
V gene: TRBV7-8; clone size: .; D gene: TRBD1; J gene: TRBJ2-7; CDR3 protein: CASSFRTGAYEQYF; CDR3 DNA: TGTGCCAGCAGCTTTCGGACAGGAGCCTACGAGCAGTACTTC
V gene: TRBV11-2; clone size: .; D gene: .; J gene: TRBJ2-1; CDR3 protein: CASVESRAYEQFF; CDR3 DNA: TGTGCCAGCGTAGAGAGCAGGGCCTATGAGCAGTTCTTC
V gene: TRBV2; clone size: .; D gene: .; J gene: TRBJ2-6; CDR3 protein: CASRPPGDGSGANVLTF; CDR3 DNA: TGTGCCAGCAGGCCTCCGGGGGACGGCTCTGGGGCCAACGTCCTGACTTTC
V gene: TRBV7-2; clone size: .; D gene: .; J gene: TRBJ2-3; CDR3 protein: CASSLAFQGGVQDTQYF; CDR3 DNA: TGTGCCAGCAGCTTAGCATTCCAGGGAGGAGTTCAAGATACGCAGTATTTT
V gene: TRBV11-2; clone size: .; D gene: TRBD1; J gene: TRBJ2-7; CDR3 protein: CASSFGQGYEQYF; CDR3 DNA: TGTGCCAGCAGCTTTGGACAGGGCTACGAGCAGTACTTC
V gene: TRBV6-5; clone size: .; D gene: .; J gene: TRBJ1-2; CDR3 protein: CASNNAGYGGYTF; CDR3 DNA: TGTGCCAGCAATAATGCGGGGTACGGGGGCTACACCTTC
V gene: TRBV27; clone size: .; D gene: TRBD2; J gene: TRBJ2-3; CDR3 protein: CASGLLARADTQYF; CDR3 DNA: TGTGCCAGCGGGTTACTAGCGAGAGCAGATACGCAGTATTTT
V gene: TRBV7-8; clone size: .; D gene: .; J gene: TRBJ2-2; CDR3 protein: CASRSFFANTGELFF; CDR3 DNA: TGTGCCAGCCGTAGTTTCTTCGCGAACACCGGGGAGCTGTTTTTT